Listed below are T cell receptor beta chains from one sample, sequenced in a study of OX40 agonist ivuxolimab in advanced cancers. TCRdb's copy holds only in-frame clones and misses some; the assay was immunoSEQ multiplex PCR. Among tens of thousands of clones listed, roughly nine tenths were seen once. Sequenced here: CD4+ or CD8+ T cells sorted from blood, sampled in a trial of the OX40 agonist ivuxolimab. The receptor source for this set is an adult with an advanced solid tumor such as melanoma, head and neck, liver or kidney cancer. CDR3s include the opening cysteine and the closing phenylalanine or tryptophan. Fields, in order: J gene, V gene, CDR3 protein.

TRBJ2-7	TRBV28	CASTGGARLGEQYF
TRBJ1-2	TRBV9	CASSREGVGGYTF
TRBJ1-5	TRBV6-5	CASSNEGQAPQPQHF
TRBJ1-5	TRBV15	CATSRDGRGGHQPQHF
TRBJ1-2	TRBV30	CAWSPGRTYGYTF
TRBJ1-1	TRBV5-4	CASSSSLNTEAFF
TRBJ2-5	TRBV7-7	CASSLEGAKETQYF
TRBJ2-2	TRBV18	CASSPTGANTGELFF
TRBJ2-3	TRBV9	CASSAPRGVSTDTQYF
TRBJ2-5	TRBV28	CASSLPGETQYF
TRBJ2-5	TRBV30	CAWSIPLPSRETQYF
TRBJ1-5	TRBV19	CASSIDHFGQPQHF
TRBJ1-3	TRBV4-3	CASSQDSGGFSGNTIYF
TRBJ2-1	TRBV19	CASSRPSGSLKDYNEQFF
TRBJ2-3	TRBV9	CASSVLGRGTDTQYF
TRBJ2-1	TRBV5-1	CASSPGTSTHEQFF
TRBJ1-1	TRBV19	CASSPLQGRGTEAFF
TRBJ1-4	TRBV9	CASSLDRGRGEKLFF
TRBJ1-1	TRBV19	CATETGNTEAFF
TRBJ1-5	TRBV7-9	CASSLTGPRNQPQHF
TRBJ1-2	TRBV28	CASSSPLGLGTF
TRBJ2-1	TRBV7-3	CASSPPPGLLSSYNEQFF
TRBJ1-5	TRBV7-8	CASSLVSSGRGGNQPQHF
TRBJ2-3	TRBV18	CASSPLPGRTDTQYF
TRBJ1-5	TRBV11-2	CASSLLPGTGVLNQPQHF
TRBJ2-1	TRBV18	CASSPPSVGEQFF
TRBJ2-4	TRBV19	CASRPGGGENIQYF
TRBJ1-1	TRBV10-3	CAISESTGGPTEAFF
TRBJ2-5	TRBV15	CATRRPGGQETQYF
TRBJ2-5	TRBV5-6	CASSSYGSGGYQETQYF
TRBJ1-1	TRBV27	CASSLYRTANTEAFF
TRBJ1-5	TRBV2	CASSTDRNQPQHF
TRBJ2-3	TRBV5-1	CASSLAGDSSTDTQYF
TRBJ1-2	TRBV2	CASLETEGYGYTF
TRBJ2-5	TRBV19	CASSSGLAVEETQYF
TRBJ1-1	TRBV19	CASSIIIGTGRTEAFF
TRBJ2-5	TRBV4-2	CASSQVGGRETQYF
TRBJ1-1	TRBV29-1	CSVNRGENTEAFF
TRBJ2-7	TRBV6-7	CASSSPPTRETHEQYF
TRBJ2-7	TRBV11-2	CASSLGPTGWIGEQYF
TRBJ2-1	TRBV4-3	CASSQGLTSGGGNEQFF
TRBJ1-1	TRBV6-5	CASLTQNTEAFF